This T cell receptor (beta chain) was captured by sequencing in a study of T cell responses to AZD1222 COVID-19 vaccine. The V gene's germline CDR1 is SGHAT and CDR2 FQNNGV. This CDR3 spans 17 amino acids. Deletions cut 5 bases from V and 1 base from J, with 17 bases between. To note about this clone: The target antigen is unknown.

Study outcomes and limitations: The study sampled repertoires only after the peak T cell response.

Some clones are missing from TCRdb's copy, which holds only in-frame ones; the method was immunoSEQ multiplex PCR. This repertoire shows about 130,000 clones, just under 95% found once; its top ten account for 0.9% to 1.3%. The source was peripheral blood, collected 28 days after the second AZD1222 dose. The origin of this receptor is an adult who received the AZD1222 COVID-19 vaccine. The chain couples TRBV11-2 to TRBJ2-2; perhaps TRBD2 as D (6 bases). This chain's CDR3 is CASSLWGVPQNTGELFF. CDR3 DNA: TGTGCCAGCAGCCTCTGGGGGGTTCCCCAGAACACCGGGGAGCTGTTTTTT.